Listed here are 3 T cell receptor beta chains from one sample, sequenced in a study of CD8 T cells in ankylosing spondylitis. Each CDR3 protein is one row after TCRdb ran MiXCR on the 5' RACE reads. The sample consists of 150,000 or so distinct CDR3 sequences, around 16% of them appearing once. The sequencing sample was made of blood, either unsorted or a sorted T cell fraction (not recorded which). The receptor set was obtained from a male donor with ankylosing spondylitis or in good health (not recorded which).

This clonotype was seen only a few times. The chain is built from TRBV6-2 or TRBV6-3 and TRBJ1-6; the D gene is possibly TRBD1 (5 bases). The CDR3 has 13 residues. Germline V gives CDR1 MNHEY, CDR2 SVGEGT. Trimming pared 10 bases from V and 5 bases from J, leaving 12 bases between. CDR3 nucleotide sequence: TGTGCCACCGCCGGGACTGATAATTCACCCCTCCACTTT. Amino acid sequence: CATAGTDNSPLHF.

The table lists this clonotype with many counts. The rearrangement joins TRBV19 to TRBJ1-1; the D gene is possibly TRBD1 (6 bases). The V end was cut by 7 bases, the J end by 0 bases, with 24 bases between. Germline CDR1 is LNHDA and CDR2 is SQIVND (reference sequence). The CDR3 sequence is 18 residues long. The CDR3 DNA follows: TGTGCCAGTAAGAGTTTGAGGACAGCCGCCTCCATGAACACTGAAGCTTTCTTT. This codes for CASKSLRTAASMNTEAFF.

This clonotype was counted only a few times. The chain has TRBV5-4 and TRBJ2-1; D may match TRBD1 or TRBD2 (5 bases each). This CDR3 spans 16 amino acids. Germline CDR1 SGHNT, CDR2 YYREEE (reference sequence). Trimming stripped 4 bases from V and 5 bases from J, with 19 bases between. CDR3 sequence (DNA): TGTGCCAGCAGCCTGGGACCACTAGGGTTCGACAATGAGCAGTTCTTC. Translating gives CASSLGPLGFDNEQFF.